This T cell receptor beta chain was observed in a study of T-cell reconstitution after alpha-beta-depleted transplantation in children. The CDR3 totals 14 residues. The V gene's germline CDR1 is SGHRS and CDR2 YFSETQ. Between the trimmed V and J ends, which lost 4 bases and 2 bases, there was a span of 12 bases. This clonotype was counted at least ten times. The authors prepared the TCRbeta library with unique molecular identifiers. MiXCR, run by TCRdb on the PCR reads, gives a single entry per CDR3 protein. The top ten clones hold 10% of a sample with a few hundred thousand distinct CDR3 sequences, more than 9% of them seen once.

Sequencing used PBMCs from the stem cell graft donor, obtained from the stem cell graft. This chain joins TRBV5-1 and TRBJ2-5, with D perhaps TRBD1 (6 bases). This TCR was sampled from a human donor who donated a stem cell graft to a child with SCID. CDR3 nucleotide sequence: TGCGCCAGCAGCAACTCAGGGGCGCAAGAGACCCAGTACTTC. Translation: CASSNSGAQETQYF.